This section outlines one TCR beta chain sequence together with its context. As yet, its antigen is unknown. Before any sequencing was done, the ViraFEST assay used viral peptide pools to expand antigen-specific CD4+ T cells. The authors isolated CD4+ T cells after around nine days of culture. All vaccine recipients tested negative for nucleocapsid antibodies and had never contracted SARS-CoV-2 infection. The CDR3 runs to 16 residues. The V segment lost 6 bases and the J segment 1 base; nucleotides outside the gene matches: 6. CDR1 SNHLY and CDR2 FYNNEI come from the germline V gene. The sample is drawn from a study of vaccination effects on CD4 cells after COVID-19. The method was immunoSEQ multiplex PCR; TCRdb's version includes in-frame clones alone and lacks a portion of them. The sample has 65,000 to 85,000 clones; over 70% are singletons. Findings of the study overall: Clones that were induced by infection or by vaccine showed marked contraction late after vaccination.

The chain uses TRBV2 and TRBJ2-6; the match to TRBD1 covers 7 bases. This sequence originates from a human donor who received a COVID-19 vaccine. Sequencing used CD4+ T cells from PBMCs cultured with SARS-CoV-2 spike peptides, obtained before COVID-19 vaccination. The CDR3 coding sequence is TGTGCCAGCAGCCCGGGACAGAGGTCTGGGGCCAACGTCCTGACTTTC. It specifies CASSPGQRSGANVLTF.